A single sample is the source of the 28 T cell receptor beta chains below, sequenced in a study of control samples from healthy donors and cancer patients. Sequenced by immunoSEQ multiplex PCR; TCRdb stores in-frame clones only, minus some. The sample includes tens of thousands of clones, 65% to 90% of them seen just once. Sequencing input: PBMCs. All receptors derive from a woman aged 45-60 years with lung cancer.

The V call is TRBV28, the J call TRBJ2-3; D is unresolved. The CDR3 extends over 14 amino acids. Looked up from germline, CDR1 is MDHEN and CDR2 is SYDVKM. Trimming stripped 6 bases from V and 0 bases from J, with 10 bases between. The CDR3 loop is CASSSPASTDTQYF. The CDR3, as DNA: TGTGCCAGCAGCTCTCCAGCGAGCACAGATACGCAGTATTTT.

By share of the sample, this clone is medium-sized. CDR3: CASSLEGLGYTF. The CDR3, as DNA: TGTGCCAGCAGCTTAGAGGGACTTGGCTACACCTTC. The V and J genes are TRBV7-9 and TRBJ1-2; possibly TRBD1 for D (5 bases). The CDR3 length is 12 residues. V was shortened by 1 base and J by 7 bases, with 7 bases between the two germline ends. Looked up from germline, CDR1 is SEHNR and CDR2 is FQNEAQ (reference sequence).

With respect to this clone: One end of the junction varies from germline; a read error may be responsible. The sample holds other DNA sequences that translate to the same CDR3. The CDR3 DNA sequence: TGTGCCAGCAGTGAATCGGATTGGGCGGGAAATACCATATATTTT. Its translation: CASSESDWAGNTIYF. The V gene is TRBV2, the J gene TRBJ1-3; D not resolved. The CDR3 has 15 residues. Germline values: CDR1 SNHLY, CDR2 FYNNEI.

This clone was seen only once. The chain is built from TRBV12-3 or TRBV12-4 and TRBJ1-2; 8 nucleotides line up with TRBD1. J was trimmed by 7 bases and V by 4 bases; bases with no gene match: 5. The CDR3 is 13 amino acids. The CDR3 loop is CASSSQGAGGYTF. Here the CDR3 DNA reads TGTGCCAGCAGTTCCCAGGGGGCGGGTGGCTACACCTTC.

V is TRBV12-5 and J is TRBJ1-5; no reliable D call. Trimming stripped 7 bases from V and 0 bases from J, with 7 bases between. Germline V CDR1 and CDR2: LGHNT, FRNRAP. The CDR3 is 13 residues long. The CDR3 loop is CASVRDSNQPQHF. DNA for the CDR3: TGTGCTAGTGTAAGGGATAGCAATCAGCCCCAGCATTTT.

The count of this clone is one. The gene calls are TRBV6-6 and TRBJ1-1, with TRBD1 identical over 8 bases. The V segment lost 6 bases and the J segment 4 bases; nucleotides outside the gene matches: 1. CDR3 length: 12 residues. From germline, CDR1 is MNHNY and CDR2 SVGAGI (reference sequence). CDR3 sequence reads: CASSTGGTEAFF. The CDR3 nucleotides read TGTGCCAGCAGCACAGGGGGCACTGAAGCTTTCTTT.

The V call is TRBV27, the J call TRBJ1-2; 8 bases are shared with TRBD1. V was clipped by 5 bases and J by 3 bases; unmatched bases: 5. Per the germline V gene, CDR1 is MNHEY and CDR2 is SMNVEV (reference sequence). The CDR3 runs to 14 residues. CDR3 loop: CASSPRTGHYGYTF. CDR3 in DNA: TGTGCCAGCAGTCCTCGGACAGGGCACTATGGCTACACCTTC.

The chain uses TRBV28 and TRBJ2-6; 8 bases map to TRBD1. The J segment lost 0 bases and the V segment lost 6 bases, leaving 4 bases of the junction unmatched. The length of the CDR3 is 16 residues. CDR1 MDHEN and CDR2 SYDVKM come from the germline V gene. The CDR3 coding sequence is TGTGCCAGCAGCGGACAGGGAAGCTCTGGGGCCAACGTCCTGACTTTC. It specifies CASSGQGSSGANVLTF.

CDR3 sequence (DNA): TGTGCCAGCAGTTTATTCAGGCAGGGGCCTCAGCCCCAGCATTTT. It yields the protein CASSLFRQGPQPQHF. This sequence joins TRBV28 and TRBJ1-5; perhaps TRBD1 as D (6 bases). Germline lookup yields CDR1 MDHEN and CDR2 SYDVKM. V lost 1 base, J lost 6 bases, and 13 bases lay in between. The length of the CDR3 is 15 residues.

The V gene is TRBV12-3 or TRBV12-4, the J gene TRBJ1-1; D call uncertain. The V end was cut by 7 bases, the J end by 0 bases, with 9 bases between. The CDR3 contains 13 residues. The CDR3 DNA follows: TGTGCCAGCACCTCGAGGATGAACACTGAAGCTTTCTTT. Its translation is CASTSRMNTEAFF.

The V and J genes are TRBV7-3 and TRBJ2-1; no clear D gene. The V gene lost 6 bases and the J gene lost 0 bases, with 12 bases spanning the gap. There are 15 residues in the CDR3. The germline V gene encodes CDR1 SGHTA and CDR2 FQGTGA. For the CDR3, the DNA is TGTGCCAGCAGTCCGGACGTGAGCTCCTACAATGAGCAGTTCTTC. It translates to CASSPDVSSYNEQFF.

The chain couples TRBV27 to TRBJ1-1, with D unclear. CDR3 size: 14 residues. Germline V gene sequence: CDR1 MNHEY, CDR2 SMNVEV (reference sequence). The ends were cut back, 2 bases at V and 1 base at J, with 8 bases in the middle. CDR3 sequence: CASSLGHPNTEAFF. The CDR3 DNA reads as TGTGCCAGCAGTTTAGGCCACCCGAACACTGAAGCTTTCTTT.

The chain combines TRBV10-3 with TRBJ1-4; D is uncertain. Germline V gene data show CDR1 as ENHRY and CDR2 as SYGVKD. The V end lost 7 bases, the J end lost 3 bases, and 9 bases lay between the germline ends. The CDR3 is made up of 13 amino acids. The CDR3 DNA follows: TGTGCCATCAAACGGGTGGCTAATGAAAAACTGTTTTTT. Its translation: CAIKRVANEKLFF.

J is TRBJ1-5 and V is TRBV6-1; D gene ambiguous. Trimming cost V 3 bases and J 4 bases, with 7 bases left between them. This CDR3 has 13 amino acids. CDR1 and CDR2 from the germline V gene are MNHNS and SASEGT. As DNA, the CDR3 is TGTGCCAGCAGTGATCTAGGGAATCAGCCCCAGCATTTT. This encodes CASSDLGNQPQHF.

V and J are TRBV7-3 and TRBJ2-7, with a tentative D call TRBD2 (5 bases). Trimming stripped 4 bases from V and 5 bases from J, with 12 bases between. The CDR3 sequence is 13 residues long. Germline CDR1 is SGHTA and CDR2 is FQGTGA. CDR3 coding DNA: TGTGCCAGCAGCTACGGCCGGGAAAACGAGCAGTACTTC. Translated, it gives CASSYGRENEQYF.

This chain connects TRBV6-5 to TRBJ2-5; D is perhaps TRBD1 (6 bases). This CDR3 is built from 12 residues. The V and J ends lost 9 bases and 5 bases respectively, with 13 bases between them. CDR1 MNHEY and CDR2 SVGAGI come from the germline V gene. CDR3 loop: CASTGSGETQYF. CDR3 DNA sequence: TGTGCCAGTACAGGGTCCGGGGAGACCCAGTACTTC.

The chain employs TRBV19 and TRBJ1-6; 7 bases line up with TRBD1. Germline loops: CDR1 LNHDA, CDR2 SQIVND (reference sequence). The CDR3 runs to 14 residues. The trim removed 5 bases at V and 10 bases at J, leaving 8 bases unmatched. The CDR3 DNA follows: TGTGCCAGTAGTGAGGGACAGAAAGTCTCACCCCTCCACTTT. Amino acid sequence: CASSEGQKVSPLHF. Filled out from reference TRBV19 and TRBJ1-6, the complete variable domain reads DGGITQSPKYLFRKEGQNVTLSCEQNLNHDAMYWYRQDPGQGLRLIYYSQIVNDFQKGDIAEGYSVSREKKESFPLTVTSAQKNPTAFYLCASSEGQKVSPLHFGNGTRLTVT.

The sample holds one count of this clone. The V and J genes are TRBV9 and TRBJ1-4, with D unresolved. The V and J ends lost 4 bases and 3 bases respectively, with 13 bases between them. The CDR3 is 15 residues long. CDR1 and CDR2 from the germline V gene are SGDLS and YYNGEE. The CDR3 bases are TGTGCCAGCAGCCCTGGGCCCGGGCCTAATGAAAAACTGTTTTTT. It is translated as CASSPGPGPNEKLFF. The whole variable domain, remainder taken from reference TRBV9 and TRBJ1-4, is DSGVTQTPKHLITATGQRVTLRCSPRSGDLSVYWYQQSLDQGLQFLIQYYNGEERAKGNILERFSAQQFPDLHSELNLSSLELGDSALYFCASSPGPGPNEKLFFGSGTQLSVL.

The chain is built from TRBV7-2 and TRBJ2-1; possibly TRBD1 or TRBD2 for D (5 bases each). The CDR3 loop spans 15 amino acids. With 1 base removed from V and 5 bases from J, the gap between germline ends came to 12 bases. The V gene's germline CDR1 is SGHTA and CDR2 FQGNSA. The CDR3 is CASSLDGAGHNEQFF. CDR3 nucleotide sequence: TGTGCCAGCAGCTTAGATGGGGCGGGCCACAATGAGCAGTTCTTC.

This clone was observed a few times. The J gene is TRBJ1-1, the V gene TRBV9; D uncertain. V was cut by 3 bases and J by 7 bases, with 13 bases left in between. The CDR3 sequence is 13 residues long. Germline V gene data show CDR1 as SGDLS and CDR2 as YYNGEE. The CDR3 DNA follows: TGTGCCAGCAGCGCCTTCACCGGGAGTGAAGCTTTCTTT. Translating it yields CASSAFTGSEAFF.

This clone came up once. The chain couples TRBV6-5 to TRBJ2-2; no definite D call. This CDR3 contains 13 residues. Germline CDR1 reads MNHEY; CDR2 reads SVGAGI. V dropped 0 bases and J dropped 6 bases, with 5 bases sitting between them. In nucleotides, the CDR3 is TGTGCCAGCAGTTACTCTTGGGCCGGGGAGCTGTTTTTT. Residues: CASSYSWAGELFF.

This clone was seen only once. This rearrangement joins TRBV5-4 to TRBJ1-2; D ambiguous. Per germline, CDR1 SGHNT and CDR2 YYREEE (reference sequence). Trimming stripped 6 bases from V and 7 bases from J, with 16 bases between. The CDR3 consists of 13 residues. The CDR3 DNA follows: TGTGCCAGCAACGATTTGGGGAGGGTTGGCTACACCTTC. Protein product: CASNDLGRVGYTF.

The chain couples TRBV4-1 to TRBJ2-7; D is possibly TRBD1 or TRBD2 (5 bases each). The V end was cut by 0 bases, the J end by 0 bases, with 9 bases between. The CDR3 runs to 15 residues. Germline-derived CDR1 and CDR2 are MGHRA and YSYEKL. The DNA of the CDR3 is TGCGCCAGCAGCCAAGATGGTGGGACCTCCTACGAGCAGTACTTC. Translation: CASSQDGGTSYEQYF.

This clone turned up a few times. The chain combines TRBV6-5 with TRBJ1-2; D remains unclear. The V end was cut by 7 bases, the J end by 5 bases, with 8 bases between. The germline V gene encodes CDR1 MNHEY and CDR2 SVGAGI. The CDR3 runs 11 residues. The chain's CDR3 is CASIWRYGYTF. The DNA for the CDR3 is TGTGCCAGCATTTGGAGGTATGGCTACACCTTC.

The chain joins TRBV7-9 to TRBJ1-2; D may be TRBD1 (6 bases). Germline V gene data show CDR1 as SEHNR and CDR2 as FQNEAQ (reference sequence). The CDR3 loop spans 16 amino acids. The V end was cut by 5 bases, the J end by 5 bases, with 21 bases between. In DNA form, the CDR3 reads TGTGCCAGCAGCCCGGAAACAGGGACTTTAATGTATGGCTACACCTTC. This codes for CASSPETGTLMYGYTF.

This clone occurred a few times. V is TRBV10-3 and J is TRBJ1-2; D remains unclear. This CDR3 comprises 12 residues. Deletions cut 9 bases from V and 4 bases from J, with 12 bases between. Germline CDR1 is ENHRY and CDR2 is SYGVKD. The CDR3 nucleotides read TGTGCCATTTTCAACTCGGGCTATGGCTACACCTTC. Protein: CAIFNSGYGYTF.

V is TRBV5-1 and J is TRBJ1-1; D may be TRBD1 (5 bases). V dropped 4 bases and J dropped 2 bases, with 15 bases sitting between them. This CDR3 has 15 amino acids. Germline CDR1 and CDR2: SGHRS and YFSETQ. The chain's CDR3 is CASSADSLGNTEAFF. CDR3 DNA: TGCGCCAGCAGCGCTGACAGTTTAGGTAACACTGAAGCTTTCTTT.

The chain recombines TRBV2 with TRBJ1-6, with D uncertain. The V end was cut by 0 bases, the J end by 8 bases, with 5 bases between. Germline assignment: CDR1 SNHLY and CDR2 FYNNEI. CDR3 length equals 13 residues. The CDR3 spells CASSEAIDSPLHF. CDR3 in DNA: TGTGCCAGCAGTGAAGCGATAGATTCACCCCTCCACTTT.